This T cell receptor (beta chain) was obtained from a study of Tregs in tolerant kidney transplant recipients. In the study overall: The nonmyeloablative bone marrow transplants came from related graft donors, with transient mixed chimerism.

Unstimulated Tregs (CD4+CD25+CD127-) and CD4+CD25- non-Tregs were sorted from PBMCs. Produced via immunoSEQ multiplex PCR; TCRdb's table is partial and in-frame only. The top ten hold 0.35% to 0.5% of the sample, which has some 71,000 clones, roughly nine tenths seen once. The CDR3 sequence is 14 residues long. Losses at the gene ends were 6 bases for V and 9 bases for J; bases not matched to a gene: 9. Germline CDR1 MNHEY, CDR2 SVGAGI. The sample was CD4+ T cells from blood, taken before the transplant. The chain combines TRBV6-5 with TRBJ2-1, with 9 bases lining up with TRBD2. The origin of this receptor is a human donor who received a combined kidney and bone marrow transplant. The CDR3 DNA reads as TGTGCCAGCAGCCGAGGTAGCGGGAGCGGTGAGCAGTTCTTC. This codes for CASSRGSGSGEQFF.